What follows describes a single T cell receptor beta chain. Its antigen is still unknown. From germline, CDR1 is SGDLS and CDR2 YYNGEE. The CDR3 contains 15 residues. V shed 4 bases, J shed 6 bases, and the junction held 10 bases outside the gene matches. These data come from a study of graft-versus-host responses after intestinal transplantation. In the study overall: All recipients got anti-thymocyte globulin induction, then tacrolimus and steroids for roughly three years. The study, taken as a whole, reports: Peak circulating GvH clone levels tracked with early post-transplant HvG declines. Patients with graft-donor T cell macrochimerism had high graft-versus-host to host-versus-graft clonal ratios in allografts.

Sequenced by immunoSEQ multiplex PCR; TCRdb stores in-frame clones only, minus some. The table has roughly 46,000 clones, 90% to 95% seen once. Sequenced here: PBMCs, sampled around 800 days after a first intestinal transplant, on the day of a second. This chain links TRBV9 with TRBJ1-3; 7 positions agree with TRBD1. This receptor was taken from a human patient who received an intestinal transplant, so some T cells may come from the graft donor. CDR3 in amino acids: CASSHRDSRANTIYF. CDR3 in DNA: TGTGCCAGCAGCCACCGGGACAGTCGGGCAAACACCATATATTTT. Together with reference TRBV9 and TRBJ1-3, the CDR3 gives the full variable domain: DSGVTQTPKHLITATGQRVTLRCSPRSGDLSVYWYQQSLDQGLQFLIQYYNGEERAKGNILERFSAQQFPDLHSELNLSSLELGDSALYFCASSHRDSRANTIYFGEGSWLTVV.